The entry that follows covers one TCR beta chain sequence. Only a few counts were recorded for this clone. Its target antigen remains unknown. It has no much larger one-base neighbor in the sample; base qualities were not kept. The High Capacity cDNA Reverse Transcription Kit was used to reverse transcribe all of the isolated RNA, meaning that expressed TCRB transcripts were what got sequenced. Deep immunoSEQ sequencing was performed on naive, central memory and regulatory T cell samples, with an average of roughly 3.5 million total reads per sample. Sorted cells were lysed in RLT buffer, and RNA was extracted using DNase-treated RNeasy Micro or Mini kits according to cell number. Each cell subset was processed on its own to prevent cross-contamination, while patient and healthy donor samples were processed together. TCRB sequences were amplified from cDNA with the immunoSEQ multiplex PCR, producing 87-bp fragments spanning the CDR3 region. Sequencing of the amplicons was done on the Illumina HiSeq platform. From the authors' description of their analysis: Synthetic template baselines were used to correct PCR bias computationally, reads within Hamming distance 2 were collapsed together, and singletons that could not be merged were discarded. Reads were aligned against IMGT so that V, D and J genes, CDR3 length and insertions or deletions at six rearrangement sites could be assigned. Within each subset, clonotype counts were normalized to sorted cell number, and only after that were true diversity and Gini coefficients computed with the tcR R package. The overlap coefficient, calculated on TCRB nucleotide sequences, was used to quantify repertoire sharing. Out-of-frame TCRB sequences from naive cells were analyzed to stand in for the pre-selection repertoire. The clones in this table, taken by TCRdb from immuneACCESS, are in-frame only. Not every clone is retained; where verified, under half of the shortfall comes from an unresolved V gene, and the cause of the rest is unknown. The V and J calls and clone size are taken from that table; D and trimming were inferred from the DNA. The sample profile shows 630,000 or so clones; around 15% of them were found once. Just under 0.04% of the sample is in the top ten clones.

From each donor, a single peripheral blood sample of 90 to 150 mL on average was drawn into heparinised tubes. Using a panel that included CD45RO, CCR7, CD25, CD127, CD95 and CD27, naive, central memory, regulatory and stem cell-like memory CD4+ T cells were sorted on a BD FACSAria II. Purity was above 95% for every sorted population. PBMCs were isolated right away by Lymphoprep density gradient centrifugation and were stained directly, without culture. So that batch effects would be minimized, each experiment stained and sorted samples in pairs, pairing one healthy donor with one patient. The sample is drawn from a study of beta chain features in type 1 diabetes (dated by TCRdb to the late 2010s). For the study in its entirety: Patients and healthy donors did not differ in mean age, gender distribution, total cell number or subset yield. Regulatory and stem cell-like memory subsets were obtained from only 8 patients and about 8 healthy donors, while naive and central memory subsets were obtained from all 30 or so donors. In the study, recently diagnosed type 1 diabetes patients and matched healthy donors were compared on the TCRB repertoires of their sorted circulating CD4+ T cell subsets. Across all samples, some 110,000,000 sorted cells were examined, and cell number per subset correlated strongly with RNA yield. Study-wide findings and limitations: Because small numbers of individuals were included in the HLA sub-analyses, any influence of HLA type on TCRB rearrangement was left unresolved. Fewer insertions and more nucleotide deletions at VDJ recombination sites were observed in patients with type 1 diabetes, implying thymic rearrangement abnormalities. Type 1 diabetes patients showed a moderate but significant shortening of TCRB CDR3 length in all four CD4+ subsets. Shorter templates might be favored by PCR, yet because patient and control samples were amplified and corrected together, any such skew would affect both groups equally. Because cDNA was sequenced instead of genomic DNA, activated cells with high expression could be over-represented, although the groups did not differ in activation or CD3 levels. The naive, central memory and regulatory TCRB repertoires appeared to resemble one another more closely among patients than among healthy donors.

V loses 7 bases, J loses 4 bases, and the germline ends lie 16 bases apart. From the cysteine through the phenylalanine, the CDR3 covers 14 amino acids. Kept here is only the CDR3 DNA, which spans 42 bases and is read in frame from base 1. For CDR1 and CDR2, the germline V gene lists SNHLY and FYNNEI. The specimen was naive CD4+ T cells from blood. The cell subset or site label corresponds to: true naive CD4+ T cells. The V gene is TRBV2 and the J gene is TRBJ2-5, with the D gene not clear enough to name. The origin of this receptor is a man between 18 and 29 years old with type 1 diabetes. Here the CDR3 is given as CASIKRGVRETQYF. The nucleotide sequence reads TGTGCCAGCATTAAAAGAGGAGTGAGAGAGACCCAGTACTTC.